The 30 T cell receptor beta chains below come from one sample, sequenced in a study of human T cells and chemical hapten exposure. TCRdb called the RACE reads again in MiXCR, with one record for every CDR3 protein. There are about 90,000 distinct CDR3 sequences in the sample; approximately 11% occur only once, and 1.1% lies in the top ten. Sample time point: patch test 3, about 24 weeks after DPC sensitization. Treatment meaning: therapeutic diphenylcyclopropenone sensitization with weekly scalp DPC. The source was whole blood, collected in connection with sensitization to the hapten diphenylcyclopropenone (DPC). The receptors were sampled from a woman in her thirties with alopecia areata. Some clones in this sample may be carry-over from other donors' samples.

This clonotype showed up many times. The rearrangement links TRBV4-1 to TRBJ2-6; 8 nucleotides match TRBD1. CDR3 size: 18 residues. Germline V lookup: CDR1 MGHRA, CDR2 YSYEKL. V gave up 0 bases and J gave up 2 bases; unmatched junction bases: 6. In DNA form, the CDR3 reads TGCGCCAGCAGCCAAGACCCCCAGACAGGGGCTGGGGCCAACGTCCTGACTTTC. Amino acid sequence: CASSQDPQTGAGANVLTF.

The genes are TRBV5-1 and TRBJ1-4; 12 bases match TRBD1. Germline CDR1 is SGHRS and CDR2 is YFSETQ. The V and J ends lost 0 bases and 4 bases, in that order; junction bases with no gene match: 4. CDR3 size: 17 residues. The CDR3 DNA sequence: TGCGCCAGCAGCTTGGCCGGGACAGGGGGCCTTAATGAAAAACTGTTTTTT. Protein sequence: CASSLAGTGGLNEKLFF.

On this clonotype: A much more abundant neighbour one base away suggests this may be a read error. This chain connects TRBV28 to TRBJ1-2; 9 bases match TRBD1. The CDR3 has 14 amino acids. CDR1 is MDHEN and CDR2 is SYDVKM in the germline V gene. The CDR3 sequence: CACSLSDRGGGYTF. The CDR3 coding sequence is TGTGCCTGCAGTTTGTCGGACAGGGGAGGAGGCTACACCTTC.

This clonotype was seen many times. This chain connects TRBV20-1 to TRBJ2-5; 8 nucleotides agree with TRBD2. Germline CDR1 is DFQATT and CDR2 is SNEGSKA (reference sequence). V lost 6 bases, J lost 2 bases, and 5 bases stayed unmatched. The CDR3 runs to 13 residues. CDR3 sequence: CSADGTRQETQYF. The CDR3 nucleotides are TGCAGTGCCGACGGGACTAGACAAGAGACCCAGTACTTC.

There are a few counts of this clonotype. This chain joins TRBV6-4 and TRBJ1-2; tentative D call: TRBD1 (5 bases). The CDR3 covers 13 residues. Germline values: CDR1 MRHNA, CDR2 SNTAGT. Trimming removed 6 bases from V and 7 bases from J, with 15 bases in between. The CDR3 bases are TGTGCCAGCAGCCCGGACATAGGGGTTGGCTACACCTTC. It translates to CASSPDIGVGYTF.

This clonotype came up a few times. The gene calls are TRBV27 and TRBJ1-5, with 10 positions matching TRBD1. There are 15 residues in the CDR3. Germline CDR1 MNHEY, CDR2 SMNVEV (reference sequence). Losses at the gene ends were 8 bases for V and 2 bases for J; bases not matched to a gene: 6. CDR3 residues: CASHPGTGGNQPQHF. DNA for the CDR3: TGTGCCAGCCATCCCGGGACAGGGGGCAATCAGCCCCAGCATTTT.

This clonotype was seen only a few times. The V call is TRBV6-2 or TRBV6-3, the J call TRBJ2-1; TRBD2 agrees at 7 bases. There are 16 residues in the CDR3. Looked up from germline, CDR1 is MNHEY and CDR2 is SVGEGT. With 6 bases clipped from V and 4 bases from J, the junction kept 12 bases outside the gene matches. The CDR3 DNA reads TGTGCCAGCAGATGGTCGGCTAGCGGTAGTTACAATGAGCAGTTCTTC. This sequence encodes CASRWSASGSYNEQFF.

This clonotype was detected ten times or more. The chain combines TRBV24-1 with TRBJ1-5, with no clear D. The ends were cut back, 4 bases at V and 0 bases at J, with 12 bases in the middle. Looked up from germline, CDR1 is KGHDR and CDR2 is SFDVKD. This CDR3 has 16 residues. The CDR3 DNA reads TGTGCCACCAGTGACCGTACAGAAAATAGCAATCAGCCCCAGCATTTT. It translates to CATSDRTENSNQPQHF.

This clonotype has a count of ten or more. The CDR3 is CASRDGGAGETQYF. The CDR3 DNA is TGTGCCAGCAGGGACGGGGGGGCCGGTGAGACCCAGTACTTC. This rearrangement joins TRBV28 to TRBJ2-5; 8 nucleotides align to TRBD2. J gave up 5 bases and V 6 bases, and 8 bases lay outside the gene matches. Per the germline V gene, CDR1 is MDHEN and CDR2 is SYDVKM. The CDR3 runs to 14 residues.

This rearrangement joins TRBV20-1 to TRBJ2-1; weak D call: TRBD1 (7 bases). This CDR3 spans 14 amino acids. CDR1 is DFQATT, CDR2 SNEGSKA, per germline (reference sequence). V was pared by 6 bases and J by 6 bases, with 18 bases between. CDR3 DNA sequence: TGCAGTGCCCCCAGGGGGGAGAGAGTCAATGAGCAGTTCTTC. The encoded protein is CSAPRGERVNEQFF.

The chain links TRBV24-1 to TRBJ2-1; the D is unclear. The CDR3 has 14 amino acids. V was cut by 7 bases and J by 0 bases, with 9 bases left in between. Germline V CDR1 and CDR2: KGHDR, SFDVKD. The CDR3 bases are TGTGCCACCAGCCGAGGAGTCTCCTACAATGAGCAGTTCTTC. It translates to CATSRGVSYNEQFF.

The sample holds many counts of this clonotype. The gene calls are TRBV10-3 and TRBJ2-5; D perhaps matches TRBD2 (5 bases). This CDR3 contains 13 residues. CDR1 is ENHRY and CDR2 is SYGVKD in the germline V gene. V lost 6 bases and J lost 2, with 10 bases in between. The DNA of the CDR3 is TGTGCCATCAGCGGGAAGTGGCAAGAGACCCAGTACTTC. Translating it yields CAISGKWQETQYF.

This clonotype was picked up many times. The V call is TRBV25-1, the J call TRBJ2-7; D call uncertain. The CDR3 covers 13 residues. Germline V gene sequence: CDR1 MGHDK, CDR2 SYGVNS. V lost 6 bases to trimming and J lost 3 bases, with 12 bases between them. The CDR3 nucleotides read TGTGCCAGCAGCCCGGAGAATTTCTACGAGCAGTACTTC. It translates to CASSPENFYEQYF.

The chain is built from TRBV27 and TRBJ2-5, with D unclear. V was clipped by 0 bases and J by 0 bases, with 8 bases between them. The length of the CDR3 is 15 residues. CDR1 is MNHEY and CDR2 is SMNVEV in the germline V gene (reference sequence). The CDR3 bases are TGTGCCAGCAGTTTATCTTTGCAGGACCAAGAGACCCAGTACTTC. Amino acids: CASSLSLQDQETQYF.

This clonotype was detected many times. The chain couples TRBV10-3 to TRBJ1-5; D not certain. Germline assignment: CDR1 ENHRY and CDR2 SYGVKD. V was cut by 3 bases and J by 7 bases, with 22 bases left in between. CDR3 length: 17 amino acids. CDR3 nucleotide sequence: TGTGCCATCAGTGAATCCACCGGAGGAGGGAGCGGCCAGCCCCAGCATTTT. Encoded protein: CAISESTGGGSGQPQHF.

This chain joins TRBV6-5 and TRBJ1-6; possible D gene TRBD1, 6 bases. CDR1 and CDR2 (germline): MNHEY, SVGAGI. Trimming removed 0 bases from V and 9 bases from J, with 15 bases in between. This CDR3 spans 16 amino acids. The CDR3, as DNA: TGTGCCAGCAGTTACTCCAACAGGGTTGGAGGTTCACCCCTCCACTTT. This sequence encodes CASSYSNRVGGSPLHF.

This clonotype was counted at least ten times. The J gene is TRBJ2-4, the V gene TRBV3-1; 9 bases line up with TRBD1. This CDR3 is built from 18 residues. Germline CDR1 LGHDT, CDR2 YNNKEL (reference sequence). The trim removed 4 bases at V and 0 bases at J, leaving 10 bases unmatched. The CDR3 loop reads CASSLGQGMGLAKNIQYF. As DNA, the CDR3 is TGTGCCAGCAGCCTGGGACAGGGAATGGGTTTAGCCAAAAACATTCAGTACTTC.

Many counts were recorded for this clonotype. CDR3 nucleotide sequence: TGTGCCAGCAGCCAAGATCCCGATGAGCAGTTCTTC. It encodes CASSQDPDEQFF. This rearrangement joins TRBV3-1 to TRBJ2-1; D gene ambiguous. This CDR3 is built from 12 residues. The V gene lost 0 bases and the J gene lost 8 bases, with 5 bases spanning the gap. Per germline, CDR1 LGHDT and CDR2 YNNKEL (reference sequence).

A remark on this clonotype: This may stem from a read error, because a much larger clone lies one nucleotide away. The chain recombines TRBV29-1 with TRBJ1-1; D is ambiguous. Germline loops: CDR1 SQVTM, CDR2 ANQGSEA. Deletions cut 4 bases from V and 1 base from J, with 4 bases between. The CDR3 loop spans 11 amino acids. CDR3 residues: CSVGQNTEAFF. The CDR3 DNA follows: TGCAGCGTTGGTCAGAACACTGAAGCTTTCTTT.

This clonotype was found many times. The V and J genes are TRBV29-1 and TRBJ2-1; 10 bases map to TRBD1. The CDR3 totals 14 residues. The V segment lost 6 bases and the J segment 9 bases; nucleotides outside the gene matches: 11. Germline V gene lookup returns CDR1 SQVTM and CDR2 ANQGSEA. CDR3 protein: CSVDPGTGAGEQFF. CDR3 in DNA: TGCAGCGTCGACCCCGGGACAGGGGCTGGTGAGCAGTTCTTC.

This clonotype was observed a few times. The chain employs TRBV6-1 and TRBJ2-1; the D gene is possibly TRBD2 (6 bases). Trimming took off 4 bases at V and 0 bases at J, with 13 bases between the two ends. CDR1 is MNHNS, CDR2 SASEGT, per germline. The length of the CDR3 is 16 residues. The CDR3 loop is CASSARERSSYNEQFF. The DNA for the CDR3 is TGTGCCAGCAGTGCCCGGGAGCGGAGCTCCTACAATGAGCAGTTCTTC.

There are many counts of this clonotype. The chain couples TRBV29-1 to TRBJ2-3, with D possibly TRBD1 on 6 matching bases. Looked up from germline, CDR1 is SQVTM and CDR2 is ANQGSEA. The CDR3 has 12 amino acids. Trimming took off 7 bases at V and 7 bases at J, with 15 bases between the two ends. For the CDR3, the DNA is TGCAGCGCAGGGAGCCAGGGGCATACGCAGTATTTT. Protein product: CSAGSQGHTQYF.

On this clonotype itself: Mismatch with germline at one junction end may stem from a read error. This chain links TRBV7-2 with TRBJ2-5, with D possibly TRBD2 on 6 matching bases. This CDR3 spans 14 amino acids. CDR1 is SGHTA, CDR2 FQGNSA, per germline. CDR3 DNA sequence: TGTGCCAGCAGCCCTCGACTAGTGGCGGAGACCCGGTACTTC. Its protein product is CASSPRLVAETRYF.

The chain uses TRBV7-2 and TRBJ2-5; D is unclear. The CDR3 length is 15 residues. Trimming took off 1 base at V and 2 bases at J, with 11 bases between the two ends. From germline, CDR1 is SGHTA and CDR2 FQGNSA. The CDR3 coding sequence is TGTGCCAGCAGCTTAGATTTTGCCAGGCAAGAGACCCAGTACTTC. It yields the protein CASSLDFARQETQYF. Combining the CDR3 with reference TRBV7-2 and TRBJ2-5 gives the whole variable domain GAGVSQSPSNKVTEKGKDVELRCDPISGHTALYWYRQSLGQGLEFLIYFQGNSAPDKSGLPSDRFSAERTGGSVSTLTIQRTQQEDSAVYLCASSLDFARQETQYFGPGTRLLVL.

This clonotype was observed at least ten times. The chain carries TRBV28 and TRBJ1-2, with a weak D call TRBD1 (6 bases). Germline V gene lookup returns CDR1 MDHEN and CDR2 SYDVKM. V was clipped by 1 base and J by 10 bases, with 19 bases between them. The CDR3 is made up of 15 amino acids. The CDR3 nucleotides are TGTGCCAGCAGTTTATATGGGACAAGTAACCGAGACTACACCTTC. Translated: CASSLYGTSNRDYTF.

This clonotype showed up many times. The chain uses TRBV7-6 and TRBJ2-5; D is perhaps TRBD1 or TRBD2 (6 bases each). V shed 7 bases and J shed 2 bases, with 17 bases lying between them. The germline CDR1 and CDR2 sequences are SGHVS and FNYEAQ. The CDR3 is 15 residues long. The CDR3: CASNPRGGGQETQYF. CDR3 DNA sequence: TGTGCCAGCAACCCAAGAGGAGGGGGACAAGAGACCCAGTACTTC.

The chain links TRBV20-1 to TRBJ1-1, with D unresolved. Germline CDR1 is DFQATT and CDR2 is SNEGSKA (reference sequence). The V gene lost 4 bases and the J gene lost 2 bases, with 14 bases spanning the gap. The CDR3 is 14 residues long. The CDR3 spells CSAKPLLGNTEAFF. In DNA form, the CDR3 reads TGCAGTGCTAAGCCACTCCTTGGAAACACTGAAGCTTTCTTT.

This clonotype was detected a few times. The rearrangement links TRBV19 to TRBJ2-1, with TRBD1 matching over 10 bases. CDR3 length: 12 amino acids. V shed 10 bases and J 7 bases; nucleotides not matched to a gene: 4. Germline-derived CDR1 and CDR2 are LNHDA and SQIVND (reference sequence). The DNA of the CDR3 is TGTGCCATAGGGACAGGGGCTAATGAGCAGTTCTTC. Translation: CAIGTGANEQFF. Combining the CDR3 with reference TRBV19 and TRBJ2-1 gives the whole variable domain DGGITQSPKYLFRKEGQNVTLSCEQNLNHDAMYWYRQDPGQGLRLIYYSQIVNDFQKGDIAEGYSVSREKKESFPLTVTSAQKNPTAFYLCAIGTGANEQFFGPGTRLTVL.

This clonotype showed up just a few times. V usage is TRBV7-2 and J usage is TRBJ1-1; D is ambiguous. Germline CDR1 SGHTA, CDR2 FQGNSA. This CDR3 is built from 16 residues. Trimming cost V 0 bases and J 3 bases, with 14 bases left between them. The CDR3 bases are TGTGCCAGCAGCTTAGCAGGCGGGAGGACCTACACTGAAGCTTTCTTT. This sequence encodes CASSLAGGRTYTEAFF. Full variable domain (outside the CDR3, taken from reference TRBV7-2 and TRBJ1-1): GAGVSQSPSNKVTEKGKDVELRCDPISGHTALYWYRQSLGQGLEFLIYFQGNSAPDKSGLPSDRFSAERTGGSVSTLTIQRTQQEDSAVYLCASSLAGGRTYTEAFFGQGTRLTVV.

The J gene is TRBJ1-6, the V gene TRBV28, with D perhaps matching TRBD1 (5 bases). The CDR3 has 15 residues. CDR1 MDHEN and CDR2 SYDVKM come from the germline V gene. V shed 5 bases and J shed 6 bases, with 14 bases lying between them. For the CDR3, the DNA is TGTGCCAGCAGTAAAAAGGCAGGGCGTAATTCACCCCTCCACTTT. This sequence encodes CASSKKAGRNSPLHF.